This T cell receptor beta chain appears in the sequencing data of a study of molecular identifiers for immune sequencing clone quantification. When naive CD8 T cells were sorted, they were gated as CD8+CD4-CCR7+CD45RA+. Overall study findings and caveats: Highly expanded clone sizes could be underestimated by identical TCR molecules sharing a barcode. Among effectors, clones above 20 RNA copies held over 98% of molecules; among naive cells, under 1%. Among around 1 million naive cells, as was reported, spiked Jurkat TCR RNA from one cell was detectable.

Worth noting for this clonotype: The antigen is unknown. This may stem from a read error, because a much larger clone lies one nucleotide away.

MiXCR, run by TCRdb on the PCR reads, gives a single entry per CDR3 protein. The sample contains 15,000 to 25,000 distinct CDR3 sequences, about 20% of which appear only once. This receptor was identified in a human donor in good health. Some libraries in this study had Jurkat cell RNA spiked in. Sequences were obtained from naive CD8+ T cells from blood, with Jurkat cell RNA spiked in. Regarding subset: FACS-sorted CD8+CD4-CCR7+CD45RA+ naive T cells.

The CDR3 coding sequence is TGTGCCATCAGTGATATGTGGACCCAGTACTTC. Translating gives CAISDMWTQYF. The chain recombines TRBV24-1 with TRBJ2-5; D unresolved. Germline-derived CDR1 and CDR2 are KGHDR and SFDVKD. CDR3 length: 11 residues.